This TCR beta chain emerged from a study of shared clonotypes between healthy human individuals. This clone was recorded once. Using immunoSEQ multiplex PCR, the repertoire was profiled, and TCRdb retains in-frame clones only, with some absent. The sample shows about 2.4 million clones, approximately 93% of them seen only once. Sequenced material: naive CD4+ T cells from PBMCs. Subset: CD45RA+ positively selected. The sequence was obtained from a man between 18 and 35 years old in good health. Some clones in this sample may be carry-over from other donors' samples.

CDR3 region: CASSLSSSEDTQYF. The CDR3 region has the DNA TGCGCCAGCAGCTTGAGTAGTTCAGAGGATACGCAGTATTTT. This chain uses TRBV5-1 with TRBJ2-3, with D unresolved. This CDR3 is 14 amino acids long. The germline V and J ends were trimmed by 1 base and 6 bases, with 12 bases remaining between them. Per germline, CDR1 SGHRS and CDR2 YFSETQ.